This T cell receptor beta chain was recorded in a study of control samples from healthy donors and cancer patients. Method: immunoSEQ multiplex PCR; TCRdb's copy keeps in-frame clones and lacks some. The data contain about 110,000 clones, 75% to 95% of them singletons. Per germline, CDR1 MNHEY and CDR2 SMNVEV (reference sequence). The junction had 10 bases not matched to a gene; V was cut back by 8 bases and J by 2 bases. The CDR3 has 15 residues. The sample taken for sequencing was blood. The sequence derives from a human donor in good health. The donor label of this sample is uncertain. The chain is built from TRBV27 and TRBJ1-2, with 8 bases identical to TRBD1. The CDR3 here is CASARDRFPNYGYTF. The CDR3 nucleotides are TGTGCCAGCGCCCGGGACAGGTTTCCCAACTATGGCTACACCTTC.